The rows below give T cell receptor beta chains drawn from one sample of a study of blood T cells in healthy people across ages. Each CDR3 protein is one row after TCRdb ran MiXCR on the 5' RACE reads. Among more than 800,000 distinct CDR3 sequences listed, less than 50% were seen once. Sequenced: blood. These receptors were collected from a woman aged 60-75 years in good health. The CDR3 runs from the conserved cysteine through the conserved F or W. The D gene is left open where the match is weak. The listing skips clone size in some rows; elsewhere it reads once, few, many or a size class.

V: TRBV5-5; J: TRBJ2-7; D: .; size: .; CDR3: CASSSRDNPYEQYF; DNA: TGTGCCAGCAGTTCCCGGGACAACCCCTACGAGCAGTACTTC
V: TRBV5-1; J: TRBJ2-1; D: TRBD1; size: .; CDR3: CASSISGTGAYNEQFF; DNA: TGCGCCAGCTCCATCTCCGGGACAGGGGCCTACAATGAGCAGTTCTTC
V: TRBV20-1; J: TRBJ2-1; D: TRBD1; size: .; CDR3: CSARPTKGGTGSYNEQFF; DNA: TGCAGTGCTCGACCAACTAAAGGCGGGACAGGGTCCTACAATGAGCAGTTCTTC
V: TRBV12-3/TRBV12-4; J: TRBJ2-2; D: TRBD2; size: .; CDR3: CAIPGTSGRVTGELFF; DNA: TGTGCCATACCCGGGACTAGCGGGAGGGTCACCGGGGAGCTGTTTTTT
V: TRBV2; J: TRBJ2-3; D: TRBD1; size: many; CDR3: CASSPGQGGTDTQYF; DNA: TGCGCCAGCAGCCCTGGACAGGGAGGCACAGATACGCAGTATTTT
V: TRBV20-1; J: TRBJ2-5; D: .; size: few; CDR3: CSAPQETQYF; DNA: TGCAGTGCTCCACAAGAGACCCAGTACTTC
V: TRBV29-1; J: TRBJ2-7; D: .; size: few; CDR3: CSVEGQAWEQYF; DNA: TGCAGCGTTGAAGGACAGGCGTGGGAGCAGTACTTC
V: TRBV6-2/TRBV6-3; J: TRBJ2-7; D: TRBD2; size: .; CDR3: CASSYRDPSGSIGDNEQYF; DNA: TGTGCCAGCAGTTATAGGGATCCTAGCGGGAGTATAGGGGACAATGAGCAGTACTTC
V: TRBV12-5; J: TRBJ1-4; D: .; size: few; CDR3: CASGPPRGLSSGELFF; DNA: TGTGCTAGTGGTCCCCCCCGTGGCCTCTCCTCGGGGGAACTGTTTTTT
V: TRBV28; J: TRBJ2-1; D: .; size: .; CDR3: CASGNSGAANEQFF; DNA: TGTGCCAGCGGTAATAGCGGTGCGGCGAATGAGCAGTTCTTC
V: TRBV9; J: TRBJ2-5; D: .; size: few; CDR3: CASSVTSGVWQETQYF; DNA: TGTGCCAGCAGCGTAACGTCGGGTGTGTGGCAAGAGACCCAGTACTTC
V: TRBV12-3/TRBV12-4; J: TRBJ2-3; D: .; size: many; CDR3: CASSFETSRPNAQYF; DNA: TGTGCCAGCAGTTTCGAGACTAGTCGTCCAAATGCGCAGTATTTT
V: TRBV5-1; J: TRBJ2-3; D: .; size: few; CDR3: CASSLFNTDTQYF; DNA: TGCGCCAGCAGCTTATTCAACACAGATACGCAGTATTTT
V: TRBV10-3; J: TRBJ1-5; D: .; size: .; CDR3: CAIRAGYSNQPQHF; DNA: TGTGCCATCAGGGCAGGCTATAGCAATCAGCCCCAGCATTTT
V: TRBV12-3/TRBV12-4; J: TRBJ2-1; D: .; size: .; CDR3: CASSLFPTGNEQFF; DNA: TGTGCCAGCAGTTTATTCCCCACCGGGAATGAGCAGTTCTTC
V: TRBV6-6; J: TRBJ2-4; D: .; size: few; CDR3: CASSYRGVGAKNIQYF; DNA: TGTGCCAGCAGTTACCGGGGAGTTGGAGCCAAAAACATTCAGTACTTC
V: TRBV6-2/TRBV6-3; J: TRBJ2-5; D: .; size: .; CDR3: CASSFGQKDTQYF; DNA: TGTGCCAGCAGTTTTGGCCAGAAAGATACCCAGTACTTC
V: TRBV3-1; J: TRBJ2-2; D: TRBD2; size: few; CDR3: CASGPGGLGELFF; DNA: TGTGCCAGCGGGCCGGGAGGCCTCGGGGAGCTGTTTTTT
V: TRBV3-1; J: TRBJ1-2; D: .; size: few; CDR3: CASSIPGAYGYTF; DNA: TGTGCCAGCAGCATCCCCGGGGCCTATGGCTACACCTTC
V: TRBV28; J: TRBJ1-4; D: .; size: .; CDR3: CASSGPTGSTREKLFF; DNA: TGTGCCAGCAGCGGACCCACTGGGTCAACGCGAGAAAAACTGTTTTTT
V: TRBV27; J: TRBJ2-7; D: .; size: .; CDR3: CASRGTFSNHEQYF; DNA: TGTGCCAGCAGGGGGACTTTCTCGAACCACGAGCAGTACTTC
V: TRBV29-1; J: TRBJ1-2; D: .; size: .; CDR3: CSVDAGVGYGYTF; DNA: TGCAGCGTTGATGCGGGTGTGGGCTATGGCTACACCTTC
V: TRBV10-3; J: TRBJ2-3; D: .; size: .; CDR3: CAISKSGHSTDTQYF; DNA: TGTGCCATCAGTAAATCGGGACACTCCACAGATACGCAGTATTTT
V: TRBV6-6; J: TRBJ2-6; D: .; size: .; CDR3: CASSYAEGAF; DNA: TGTGCCAGCAGTTACGCGGAGGGGGCGTTC
V: TRBV15; J: TRBJ2-5; D: TRBD1; size: many; CDR3: CATGTAQETQYF; DNA: TGTGCCACCGGGACAGCCCAAGAGACCCAGTACTTC
V: TRBV3-1; J: TRBJ1-1; D: .; size: .; CDR3: CASSQVGGGRAFF; DNA: TGTGCCAGCAGCCAAGTTGGGGGGGGGCGGGCTTTCTTT
V: TRBV28; J: TRBJ2-5; D: .; size: .; CDR3: CASSLRDAMTETQYF; DNA: TGTGCCAGCAGCCTTCGGGACGCAATGACCGAGACCCAGTACTTC
V: TRBV12-3/TRBV12-4; J: TRBJ2-3; D: .; size: few; CDR3: CASSPSPGQSTDTQYF; DNA: TGTGCCAGCAGCCCTAGCCCAGGACAGAGCACAGATACGCAGTATTTT
V: TRBV7-3; J: TRBJ2-1; D: TRBD2; size: .; CDR3: CASSLFGLAGINEQFF; DNA: TGTGCCAGCAGCTTATTCGGACTAGCGGGAATCAATGAGCAGTTCTTC
V: TRBV7-2; J: TRBJ2-5; D: .; size: .; CDR3: CASSSQGGGNNEQYF; DNA: TGTGCCAGCAGCTCCCAAGGCGGAGGGAACAATGAGCAGTACTTC
V: TRBV6-6; J: TRBJ2-5; D: TRBD2; size: .; CDR3: CASRATSGGTYERYF; DNA: TGTGCCAGCAGAGCTACTAGCGGGGGGACCTACGAGCGGTACTTC
V: TRBV29-1; J: TRBJ1-1; D: .; size: many; CDR3: CSVVGTMNTEAFF; DNA: TGCAGCGTCGTTGGGACCATGAACACTGAAGCTTTCTTT
V: TRBV5-1; J: TRBJ2-5; D: .; size: .; CDR3: CASSLQRQGGRETQYF; DNA: TGCGCCAGCAGCTTGCAGCGGCAGGGGGGCCGAGAGACCCAGTACTTC
V: TRBV6-2/TRBV6-3; J: TRBJ2-7; D: TRBD1; size: few; CDR3: CASSSHGRTGGYEQYF; DNA: TGTGCCAGCAGTTCTCACGGTAGGACAGGGGGGTACGAGCAGTACTTC
V: TRBV28; J: TRBJ1-5; D: .; size: .; CDR3: CASSFAGRTSNQPQHF; DNA: TGTGCCAGCAGTTTCGCGGGACGGACTAGCAATCAGCCCCAGCATTTT
V: TRBV10-3; J: TRBJ2-1; D: TRBD2; size: .; CDR3: CAIRRLAGEPEQFF; DNA: TGTGCCATCAGGAGACTAGCGGGAGAACCTGAGCAGTTCTTC
V: TRBV4-1; J: TRBJ2-5; D: .; size: .; CDR3: CASSQVTAQETQYF; DNA: TGCGCCAGCAGCCAAGTTACAGCACAAGAGACCCAGTACTTC
V: TRBV9; J: TRBJ2-6; D: TRBD2; size: .; CDR3: CASSATWASGTSGANVLTF; DNA: TGTGCCAGCAGCGCTACTTGGGCTAGCGGGACCTCTGGGGCCAACGTCCTGACTTTC
V: TRBV18; J: TRBJ2-7; D: TRBD2; size: .; CDR3: CASSPTWTSGNYEQYF; DNA: TGTGCCAGCTCACCAACCTGGACTAGCGGTAACTACGAGCAGTACTTC
V: TRBV28; J: TRBJ2-3; D: TRBD1; size: few; CDR3: CASSKGTGDTQYF; DNA: TGTGCCAGCAGTAAAGGGACAGGGGATACGCAGTATTTT
V: TRBV12-5; J: TRBJ2-1; D: .; size: few; CDR3: CASAKWGDEDEQFF; DNA: TGTGCTAGTGCCAAATGGGGTGATGAGGATGAGCAGTTCTTC
V: TRBV9; J: TRBJ2-3; D: .; size: few; CDR3: CASSPPGSSTDTQYF; DNA: TGTGCCAGCAGCCCCCCCGGTTCTAGCACAGATACGCAGTATTTT
V: TRBV3-1; J: TRBJ1-1; D: .; size: .; CDR3: CASSQEGRIAFF; DNA: TGTGCCAGCAGCCAAGAGGGACGAATCGCTTTCTTT
V: TRBV27; J: TRBJ1-2; D: TRBD1; size: many; CDR3: CASSPPGQAYGYTF; DNA: TGTGCCAGCAGTCCCCCCGGACAGGCCTATGGCTACACCTTC
V: TRBV9; J: TRBJ2-7; D: .; size: .; CDR3: CASSVDGSGISSYEQYF; DNA: TGTGCCAGCAGCGTAGATGGGTCAGGGATTAGCTCCTACGAGCAGTACTTC
V: TRBV10-2; J: TRBJ2-7; D: .; size: few; CDR3: CASSDWRDSYEQYF; DNA: TGCGCCAGCAGTGACTGGCGGGACTCCTACGAGCAGTACTTC
V: TRBV7-9; J: TRBJ2-5; D: .; size: .; CDR3: CASRRRSETQYF; DNA: TGTGCCAGCAGGAGGAGGTCAGAGACCCAGTACTTC
V: TRBV20-1; J: TRBJ2-5; D: TRBD2; size: .; CDR3: CSASLSGRHEQYF; DNA: TGCAGTGCTAGTTTAAGCGGGAGGCATGAGCAGTACTTC
V: TRBV6-6; J: TRBJ2-3; D: TRBD1; size: .; CDR3: CASSKTGTGASNTQYF; DNA: TGTGCCAGCAGTAAGACCGGGACAGGGGCCTCCAATACGCAGTATTTT
V: TRBV20-1; J: TRBJ2-5; D: .; size: few; CDR3: CSAPTTTSRETQYF; DNA: TGCAGTGCACCGACCACAACTTCCAGGGAGACCCAGTACTTC
V: TRBV27; J: TRBJ1-5; D: .; size: .; CDR3: CASSWGAFQPQHF; DNA: TGTGCCAGCAGTTGGGGAGCGTTTCAGCCCCAGCATTTT
V: TRBV20-1; J: TRBJ2-5; D: TRBD1; size: many; CDR3: CSGTGGGETQYF; DNA: TGCAGTGGGACAGGGGGAGGCGAGACCCAGTACTTC
V: TRBV3-1; J: TRBJ2-1; D: TRBD2; size: .; CDR3: CATKAGGVYNEQFF; DNA: TGTGCCACCAAAGCGGGAGGGGTATACAATGAGCAGTTCTTC
V: TRBV29-1; J: TRBJ1-1; D: TRBD1; size: few; CDR3: CSVAPRGQDTEAFF; DNA: TGCAGCGTCGCTCCCAGGGGGCAGGACACTGAAGCTTTCTTT
V: TRBV27; J: TRBJ2-2; D: .; size: once; CDR3: CASSLRFGTSNTGELFF; DNA: TGTGCCAGCAGTTTAAGATTCGGGACGTCGAACACCGGGGAGCTGTTTTTT
V: TRBV11-2; J: TRBJ2-7; D: TRBD2; size: .; CDR3: CASSLSVSDSGKLSYEQYF; DNA: TGTGCCAGCAGCTTATCCGTCTCTGATAGCGGGAAGCTCTCCTACGAGCAGTACTTC
V: TRBV7-9; J: TRBJ2-7; D: TRBD2; size: .; CDR3: CASSFAPTGLAEHEQYF; DNA: TGTGCCAGCAGCTTCGCTCCCACCGGGCTAGCGGAGCACGAGCAGTACTTC
V: TRBV12-3/TRBV12-4; J: TRBJ2-3; D: TRBD2; size: .; CDR3: CASSSRLAGSVTDTQYF; DNA: TGTGCCAGCAGTTCACGACTAGCGGGATCGGTTACAGATACGCAGTATTTT